The entry that follows covers one T cell receptor beta chain sequence. CDR1 and CDR2 from the germline V gene are MGHRA and YSYEKL. The V gene end was trimmed by 1 base and the J gene end by 0 bases; junction bases not matched to a gene: 3. The CDR3 runs to 20 residues. The data were obtained in a study of control samples from healthy donors and cancer patients. Only in-frame clones appear in the TCRdb table, and some are missing; sequencing was by immunoSEQ multiplex PCR. This table holds 260,000 or so clones, over 70% found once. The chain links TRBV4-1 to TRBJ2-6; TRBD2 aligns across 16 bases. Sequencing input: PBMCs. The clonotype was recovered from a woman aged 60-75 years with lung cancer. The CDR3 nucleotides read TGCGCCAGCAGCCAAGTGGGACTAGCGGGGGGGCCCTCTGGGGCCAACGTCCTGACTTTC. Protein product: CASSQVGLAGGPSGANVLTF.